These 10 T cell receptor beta chains came from one sample sequenced in a study of cytomegalovirus exposure and HLA in healthy donors. The primer mix had 60 Vbeta and 13 Jbeta primers. Sequencing used immunoSEQ multiplex PCR; TCRdb keeps in-frame clones, though not all of them. The data show 150,000 to 200,000 clones, over 75% seen once. Sequencing was performed on PBMCs. Every receptor here comes from a woman aged 45-59 years in good health and CMV-seronegative.

As to this clone: The same CDR3 also results from other DNA sequences found in this sample. The rearrangement links TRBV28 to TRBJ2-7; D gene ambiguous. Germline values: CDR1 MDHEN, CDR2 SYDVKM. The CDR3 is 12 residues long. V was shortened by 3 bases and J by 3 bases, with 6 bases between the two germline ends. The CDR3 DNA sequence: TGTGCCAGCAGTTTGTCCGGCTACGAGCAGTACTTC. This sequence encodes CASSLSGYEQYF.

The chain has TRBV6-5 and TRBJ2-7, with D perhaps TRBD1 (6 bases). V was clipped by 6 bases and J by 0 bases, with 15 bases between them. The CDR3 contains 15 residues. Germline values: CDR1 MNHEY, CDR2 SVGAGI. The CDR3 reads CASRYRQAHSYEQYF. CDR3 bases: TGTGCCAGCAGATATCGACAGGCGCACTCCTACGAGCAGTACTTC.

This clone was seen a handful of times. The CDR3: CSARTGWNEKLFF. As DNA, the CDR3 is TGCAGCGCCAGGACAGGGTGGAATGAAAAACTGTTTTTT. The J gene is TRBJ1-4, the V gene TRBV29-1; 8 bases align to TRBD1. This CDR3 spans 13 amino acids. Losses at the gene ends were 7 bases for V and 5 bases for J; bases not matched to a gene: 6. Germline assignment: CDR1 SQVTM and CDR2 ANQGSEA.

The chain links TRBV28 to TRBJ1-5; a weak D match, TRBD1 (5 bases). V lost 6 bases and J lost 7, with 13 bases in between. The CDR3 has 13 amino acids. Germline V gene sequence: CDR1 MDHEN, CDR2 SYDVKM. CDR3 protein: CASSFGRQQPQHF. The CDR3 DNA follows: TGTGCCAGCAGCTTCGGGAGACAGCAGCCCCAGCATTTT.

This chain uses TRBV29-1 with TRBJ2-3; tentatively, D is TRBD2 (5 bases). V was cut by 3 bases and J by 3 bases, with 10 bases left in between. This CDR3 spans 13 amino acids. The V gene's germline CDR1 is SQVTM and CDR2 ANQGSEA. The CDR3 coding sequence is TGCAGCGTTGACGCTAGCTTGACAGATACGCAGTATTTT. Encoded protein: CSVDASLTDTQYF.

The chain recombines TRBV29-1 with TRBJ2-7; 10 bases are a match to TRBD2. Germline CDR1 is SQVTM and CDR2 is ANQGSEA. With V trimmed by 7 bases and J by 7 bases, 13 bases remained unmatched. This CDR3 comprises 14 residues. CDR3 DNA sequence: TGCAGCGCTGCTAGGACTAGCGGAGCGGGGGAGCAGTACTTC. Protein product: CSAARTSGAGEQYF.

This CDR3 is CASSRTVTFNYGYTF. The CDR3 DNA sequence: TGTGCCAGCAGTCGGACAGTCACTTTTAACTATGGCTACACCTTC. The chain carries TRBV27 and TRBJ1-2, with D maybe TRBD1 (6 bases). V was clipped by 5 bases and J by 1 base, with 14 bases between them. Germline loops: CDR1 MNHEY, CDR2 SMNVEV (reference sequence). CDR3 length: 15 residues.

The chain has TRBV9 and TRBJ2-1; 9 nucleotides match TRBD1. CDR1 is SGDLS, CDR2 YYNGEE, per germline. The junction had 3 bases not matched to a gene; V was cut back by 0 bases and J by 2 bases. The CDR3 has 16 residues. CDR3 loop: CASSVGGTGTYNEQFF. CDR3 bases: TGTGCCAGCAGCGTAGGAGGGACAGGGACCTACAATGAGCAGTTCTTC. Full variable domain (remainder filled in from reference TRBV9 and TRBJ2-1): DSGVTQTPKHLITATGQRVTLRCSPRSGDLSVYWYQQSLDQGLQFLIQYYNGEERAKGNILERFSAQQFPDLHSELNLSSLELGDSALYFCASSVGGTGTYNEQFFGPGTRLTVL.

The chain recombines TRBV7-9 with TRBJ2-1, with 9 bases matching TRBD2. V dropped 4 bases and J dropped 7; count of bases not matched to a gene: 8. The CDR3 loop spans 15 amino acids. Germline lookup yields CDR1 SEHNR and CDR2 FQNEAQ (reference sequence). CDR3 in amino acids: CASSSGGLALNEQFF. The CDR3 nucleotides are TGTGCCAGCAGCTCCGGCGGACTAGCGTTGAATGAGCAGTTCTTC.

The sample holds a few counts of this clone. This rearrangement joins TRBV6-1 to TRBJ2-7, with 8 bases matching TRBD1. V lost 3 bases and J lost 5; bases outside the gene matches: 3. This CDR3 has 13 residues. Germline V gene data show CDR1 as MNHNS and CDR2 as SASEGT. CDR3 coding DNA: TGTGCCAGCAGTGACAGGGGGCGGGACGAGCAGTACTTC. Residues: CASSDRGRDEQYF.